Listed below are T cell receptor beta chains from one sample, sequenced in a study of glioma-infiltrating T cells. TCRdb ran MiXCR on the multiplex PCR reads and lists one entry per CDR3 protein. The data show roughly 100,000 distinct CDR3 sequences, approximately 28% seen once. The sequencing sample was made of glioma tissue, nonneoplastic brain tissue, or PBMCs (not recorded which). These TCRs come from a human donor with low-grade glioma or glioblastoma, undergoing nonglioma brain surgery, or in good health (not recorded which). Each CDR3 is given with its conserved first and last residue.

>TRBV18
CASSPGGESGSPLHF
>TRBV7-2
CASSLGGAGANVLTF
>TRBV4-2
CASSQDRMNTEAFF
>TRBV3-1
CASGNGGREETQYF
>TRBV6-6
CASSYFRNTEASF
>TRBV28
CASSFRTFNYGYTF
>TRBV3-1
CASSQLGGAYEQYF
>TRBV18
CASSLRQGDTEAFF
>TRBV7-2
CASSLSGGLAKNIQYF
>TRBV24-1
CATSKIAADTQYF
>TRBV20-1
CSARGTLSGNTIYF
>TRBV7-2
CASSQGPPYPEAFF
>TRBV18
CASSPDPDYGYTF
>TRBV6-2/TRBV6-3
CASSSTSGGADGTQYF
>TRBV4-3
CASSQEGAGREEQYF
>TRBV6-1
CASMGQVVNEQFF
>TRBV18
CASSPTGSYNEQFF
>TRBV4-1
CASSQDLPSGRGNTGELFF
>TRBV6-2/TRBV6-3
CASSYRGRRNSPLHF
>TRBV7-2
CASSFGGTGRGGYTF
>TRBV15
CAISRDQTSYEQYF
>TRBV18
CASSPGVLETQYF
>TRBV2
CASTKGTVKTEAFF
>TRBV19
CASSILRMGNSNQPQHF
>TRBV19
CASSMGTAMNTEAFF
>TRBV19
CASRGTGLTGELFF